This T cell receptor beta chain was found in a study of vaccination effects on CD4 cells after COVID-19. Overall study findings and caveats: Nearly all vaccine-induced clones in healthy recipients recognized only SARS-CoV-2.

Generated by immunoSEQ multiplex PCR, the TCRdb table keeps only in-frame clones and is missing some. This repertoire shows 25,000 to 35,000 clones, about 80% found once; its top ten account for around 30%. This clone was counted a single time. Antigen unknown. Within the ViraFEST assay, antigen-specific CD4+ T cells underwent expansion with viral peptide pools prior to sequencing. Subsequent to 10 days of culture, CD4+ T cells were isolated. Nucleocapsid antibodies stayed negative before and after vaccination, showing no earlier SARS-CoV-2 infection. The V end was cut by 7 bases, the J end by 6 bases, with 12 bases between. Germline V lookup: CDR1 SNHLY, CDR2 FYNNEI. The CDR3 is 12 residues long.

This receptor was obtained from a human donor who received a COVID-19 vaccine. Sequencing was performed on CD4+ T cells from PBMCs cultured with SARS-CoV-2 spike peptides, taken before COVID-19 vaccination. The J gene is TRBJ1-1, the V gene TRBV2, with a weak D call TRBD1 (5 bases). The chain's CDR3 is CASKGDGAEAFF. Written as DNA, the CDR3 is TGTGCCAGCAAAGGGGACGGGGCTGAAGCTTTCTTT.